This TCR beta chain was documented in a study of blood T cell repertoires in COVID-19. Whole-study context: The United States, Italy and Spain were the sources of the acute and convalescent COVID-19 samples. PBMCs, B-cell-depleted T cells, or T cells were the source of the cDNA or gDNA that made up the material.

Original handling: Quantification of nucleated cells was approximated via reference gene primer amplification. Generated by immunoSEQ multiplex PCR, the TCRdb table keeps only in-frame clones and is missing some. That table gives V, J and clone size, and the DNA gave D and trimming. Found here are about 250,000 clones, roughly 85% of them singletons; the top ten hold about 8.2%. Which cohort a participant joined came from the clinical history participants gave. This clone was counted a single time. Germline V CDR1 and CDR2: SGHVS, FQNEAQ. The ends were cut back, 2 bases at V and 8 bases at J, with 15 bases in the middle. This CDR3 is 15 amino acids long.

Sequencing was performed on PBMCs or T cells enriched from blood (not recorded which). The TCR comes from a woman between 45 and 60 years old with acute COVID-19. This chain uses TRBV7-8 with TRBJ1-4; weak D call: TRBD1 (5 bases). CDR3 loop: CASSLPWQGLEKLFF. As DNA, the CDR3 is TGTGCCAGCAGCTTACCCTGGCAGGGTTTGGAAAAACTGTTTTTT.